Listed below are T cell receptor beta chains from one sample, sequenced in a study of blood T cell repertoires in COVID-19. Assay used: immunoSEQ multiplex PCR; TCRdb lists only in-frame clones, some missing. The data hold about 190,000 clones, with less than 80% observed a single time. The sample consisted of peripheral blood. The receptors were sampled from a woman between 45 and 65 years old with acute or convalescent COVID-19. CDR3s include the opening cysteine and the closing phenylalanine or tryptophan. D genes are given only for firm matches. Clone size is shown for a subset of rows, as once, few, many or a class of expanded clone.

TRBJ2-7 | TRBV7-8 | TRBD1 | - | TGTGCCAGCAGCAGACTAATTGGGACAGGCGCTTCCTACGAGCAGTACTTC | CASSRLIGTGASYEQYF
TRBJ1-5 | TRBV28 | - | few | TGTGCCAGTAGGGGAAGCAATCAGCCCCAGCATTTT | CASRGSNQPQHF
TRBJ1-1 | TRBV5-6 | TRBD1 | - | TGTGCCAGCAGGACACAGGGGGCAGGAGTCACTGAAGCTTTCTTT | CASRTQGAGVTEAFF
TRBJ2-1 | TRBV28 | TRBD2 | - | TGTGCCAGCAGTTTACAGGGACTAGCATACGAGCAGTTCTTC | CASSLQGLAYEQFF
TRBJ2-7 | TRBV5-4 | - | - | TGTGCCAGCAGCCCCCAGCGGGCGGTCTCCTACGAGCAGTACTTC | CASSPQRAVSYEQYF
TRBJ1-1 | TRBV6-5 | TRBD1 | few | TGTGCCAGCCTACCTCGGGACAGGGCATCTGAAGCTTTCTTT | CASLPRDRASEAFF
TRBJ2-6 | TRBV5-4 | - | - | TGTGCCAGCAGCTTGGGTGCGGGGACTGGGGCCAACGTCCTGACTTTC | CASSLGAGTGANVLTF
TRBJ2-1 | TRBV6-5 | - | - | TGTGCCAGCACGAAAGGGCAGGGGATGAATGAGCAGTTCTTC | CASTKGQGMNEQFF
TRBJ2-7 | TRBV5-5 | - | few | TGTGCCAGCAGTGCAATAGCCGGGGTTACCTACGAGCAGTACTTC | CASSAIAGVTYEQYF
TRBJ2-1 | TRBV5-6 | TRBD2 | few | TGTGCCAGCAGCCCCGGGACTAGCGGTGATGAGCAGTTCTTC | CASSPGTSGDEQFF
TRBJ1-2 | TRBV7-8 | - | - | TGTGCCAGCAGCTTAGGGCCCACGGAGTATGGCTACACCTTC | CASSLGPTEYGYTF
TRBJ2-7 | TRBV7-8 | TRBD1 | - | TGTGCCAGCAGCTTAGCAGGACAGGGGATGAGCTCCTACGAGCAGTACTTC | CASSLAGQGMSSYEQYF
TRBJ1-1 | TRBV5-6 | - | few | TGTGCCAGCAGCCGGGGGGAATTGAACACTGAAGCTTTCTTT | CASSRGELNTEAFF
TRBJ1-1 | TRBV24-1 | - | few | TGTGCCACCAGCCAGGGGTGGGGCACTGAAGCTTTCTTT | CATSQGWGTEAFF
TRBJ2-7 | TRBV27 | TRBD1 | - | TGTGCCAGCAGGGGGGGACAGGGGAGAAGCGAGCAGTACTTC | CASRGGQGRSEQYF
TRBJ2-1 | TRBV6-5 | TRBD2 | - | TGTGCCAGCAGTTACTCGAGAGTCCGCGGGGGTAATGAGCAGTTCTTC | CASSYSRVRGGNEQFF
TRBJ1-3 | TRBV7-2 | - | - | TGTGCCAGCAGCTTAGATCCGCAGGGCGCTGGAAACACCATATATTTT | CASSLDPQGAGNTIYF
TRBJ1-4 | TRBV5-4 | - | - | TGTGCCAGCAGCTTGGGTACATCCGAAAAACTGTTTTTT | CASSLGTSEKLFF
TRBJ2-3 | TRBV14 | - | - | TGTGCCAGCAGCCAAGGGCAGGCACGCACAGATACGCAGTATTTT | CASSQGQARTDTQYF
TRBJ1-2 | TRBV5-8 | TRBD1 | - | TGTGCCAGCACCGAACGGGACAGGAACAACTATGGCTACACCTTC | CASTERDRNNYGYTF
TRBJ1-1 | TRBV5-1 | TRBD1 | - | TGCGCCAGCAGCGGCGGACAGGGGTCGAACACTGAAGCTTTCTTT | CASSGGQGSNTEAFF
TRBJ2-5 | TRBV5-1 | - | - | TGCGCCAGCAGTAGACTAGGGGAAGAGACCCAGTACTTC | CASSRLGEETQYF
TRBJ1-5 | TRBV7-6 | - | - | TGTGCCAGCAGCTTAGCGGGGGGTCAGCCCCAGCATTTT | CASSLAGGQPQHF
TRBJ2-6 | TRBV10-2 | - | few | TGCGCCAGCAGATCGGGAACTGGGGCCAACGTCCTGACTTTC | CASRSGTGANVLTF
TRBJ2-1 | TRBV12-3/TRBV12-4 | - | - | TGTGCCAGCAGACCTCCTAGTAATGAGCAGTTCTTC | CASRPPSNEQFF
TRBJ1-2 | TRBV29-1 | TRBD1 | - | TGCAGCGTTGGGGGACAGGGGGCGCGAGATGGCTACACCTTC | CSVGGQGARDGYTF
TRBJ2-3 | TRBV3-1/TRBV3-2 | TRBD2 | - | TGTGCCAGCAGCGCCCGACTAGCGGGGCCCCGCACAGATACGCAGTATTTT | CASSARLAGPRTDTQYF
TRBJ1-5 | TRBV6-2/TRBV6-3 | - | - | TGTGCCAGCAGTTACTCGCTTCCGCGGGGGGGGGTAATGCCCCAGCATTTT | CASSYSLPRGGVMPQHF
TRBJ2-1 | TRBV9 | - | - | TGTGCCAGCAGCGTAGAGGGTAGCGGAACCTACAATGAGCAGTTCTTC | CASSVEGSGTYNEQFF